A single count supports the clone carrying this T cell receptor beta chain. The CDR3 extends over 17 amino acids. Germline V gene data show CDR1 as LNHDA and CDR2 as SQIVND (reference sequence). V was clipped by 6 bases and J by 1 base; unmatched bases: 13. The data were taken from a study of blood T cell repertoires in COVID-19. Some clones are missing from TCRdb's copy, which holds only in-frame ones; the method was immunoSEQ multiplex PCR. The sample holds about 230,000 clones, 84% seen once. The clonotype comes from a man aged 55-75 years who had recovered from COVID-19. Source material: PBMCs or T cells enriched from blood (not recorded which). The chain is built from TRBV19 and TRBJ1-1; 8 nucleotides match TRBD1. The CDR3 spells CASSIRTGTYQNTEAFF. CDR3 DNA: TGTGCCAGTAGCATAAGGACAGGGACCTACCAGAACACTGAAGCTTTCTTT.